These 21 T cell receptor beta chains were sequenced from one sample in a study of T cells in Graves' hyperthyroidism and ophthalmopathy. Amplification targeted TCR beta CDR3 regions from RNA transcripts. RT-PCR in the first round (using the HTBI primer set) targeted the TCR CDR3. Each CDR3 protein gets one entry after TCRdb re-called the multiplex PCR reads with MiXCR. This sample has nearly 110,000 distinct CDR3 sequences; approximately 16% occur once, and the top ten carry 42%. The sequencing sample was made of blood. The source is a woman in her forties or fifties with Graves' hyperthyroidism.

This clonotype was observed many times. V and J are TRBV7-2 and TRBJ2-3; D ambiguous. The CDR3 covers 16 residues. Looked up from germline, CDR1 is SGHTA and CDR2 is FQGNSA. V was trimmed by 2 bases and J by 0 bases, leaving 12 bases between them. CDR3 sequence: CASSLMADASTDTQYF. The CDR3 DNA is TGTGCCAGCAGCTTAATGGCTGACGCTAGCACAGATACGCAGTATTTT. Full variable domain (missing parts from reference TRBV7-2 and TRBJ2-3): GAGVSQSPSNKVTEKGKDVELRCDPISGHTALYWYRQSLGQGLEFLIYFQGNSAPDKSGLPSDRFSAERTGGSVSTLTIQRTQQEDSAVYLCASSLMADASTDTQYFGPGTRLTVL.

This chain links TRBV5-1 with TRBJ2-7; TRBD2 agrees at 14 bases. Germline V gives CDR1 SGHRS, CDR2 YFSETQ. CDR3 length: 16 residues. The junction had 6 bases not matched to a gene; V was cut back by 6 bases and J by 1 base. CDR3 DNA: TGCGCCAGCACCTGGACTAGCGGGAGGCAGTCCTACGAGCAGTACTTC. It is translated as CASTWTSGRQSYEQYF.

In its sample, this clonotype was seen many times. The rearrangement joins TRBV28 to TRBJ1-3; 9 bases fit TRBD1. V dropped 8 bases and J dropped 7; count of bases not matched to a gene: 9. Per germline, CDR1 MDHEN and CDR2 SYDVKM. This CDR3 region has 14 residues. The CDR3 sequence is CASLSGTGRNTIYF. CDR3 DNA sequence: TGTGCCAGCTTATCCGGGACAGGGAGGAACACCATATATTTT.

This clonotype was counted many times. The chain uses TRBV28 and TRBJ1-5; 8 nucleotides align to TRBD1. The V gene end was trimmed by 4 bases and the J gene end by 7 bases; junction bases not matched to a gene: 6. The length of the CDR3 is 14 residues. Looked up from germline, CDR1 is MDHEN and CDR2 is SYDVKM. The CDR3 sequence is CASSYTDRDQPQHF. The DNA for the CDR3 is TGTGCCAGCAGTTATACGGACAGGGACCAGCCCCAGCATTTT.

Points on this clonotype: A much larger clone differs from this one at a single base, so this may be a read error. The J gene is TRBJ2-3, the V gene TRBV14, with TRBD2 matching 10 bases. V lost 4 bases, J lost 2 bases, and 12 bases stayed unmatched. The CDR3 covers 18 residues. Germline loops: CDR1 SGHDN, CDR2 FVKESK. CDR3 amino acids: CASSLQRSSGSITDTQYF. The CDR3 coding sequence is TGTGCCAGCAGCCTCCAAAGGTCTAGCGGGAGCATCACAGATACGCAGTATTTT.

The gene calls are TRBV11-1 and TRBJ2-1, with 8 positions matching TRBD2. Losses at the gene ends were 1 base for V and 0 bases for J; bases not matched to a gene: 5. Germline-derived CDR1 and CDR2 are SGHAT and FQDESV (reference sequence). The CDR3 runs 17 residues. Here the CDR3 reads CASSLGSGRSSYNEQFF. CDR3 in DNA: TGTGCCAGCAGCTTAGGAAGCGGGAGATCCTCCTACAATGAGCAGTTCTTC.

This clonotype was counted many times. The chain employs TRBV20-1 and TRBJ2-1; weak D call: TRBD2 (6 bases). The ends were cut back, 0 bases at V and 0 bases at J, with 15 bases in the middle. Germline-derived CDR1 and CDR2 are DFQATT and SNEGSKA (reference sequence). The CDR3 totals 17 residues. DNA of the CDR3: TGCAGTGCTAGAGATCTGAACGGGAGTAGCTCCTACAATGAGCAGTTCTTC. Translated: CSARDLNGSSSYNEQFF.

In its sample, this clonotype was seen many times. This sequence joins TRBV20-1 and TRBJ2-1; D perhaps matches TRBD2 (7 bases). Germline V gene data show CDR1 as DFQATT and CDR2 as SNEGSKA (reference sequence). The CDR3 consists of 15 residues. V was trimmed by 0 bases and J by 1 base, leaving 10 bases between them. The CDR3 nucleotides are TGCAGTGCTAGAGAAGGGGGACTATCCTACAATGAGCAGTTCTTC. Its protein is CSAREGGLSYNEQFF.

A remark on this clonotype: A much larger clonotype is one base distant, so this may be a read error. It is likely a read error, because the conserved phenylalanine at the end of the CDR3 is missing. The chain links TRBV3-1 to TRBJ2-1; perhaps D is TRBD1 or TRBD2 (5 bases each). V shed 3 bases and J shed 0 bases, with 9 bases lying between them. The CDR3 has 15 amino acids. Germline-derived CDR1 and CDR2 are LGHDT and YNNKEL (reference sequence). In nucleotides, the CDR3 is TGTGCCAGCAGCCAGGTGGGGGTCTCCTACAATGAGCAGTTCTGC. Translating gives CASSQVGVSYNEQFC.

This clonotype was counted at least ten times. The chain has TRBV6-1 and TRBJ1-2; D call uncertain. V lost 8 bases and J lost 3, with 22 bases in between. Germline lookup yields CDR1 MNHNS and CDR2 SASEGT. The CDR3 runs to 16 residues. Here the CDR3 DNA reads TGTGCCAGCGTGGGAACCTTATTTCAAAAGGACTATGGCTACACCTTC. It encodes CASVGTLFQKDYGYTF.

As to this clonotype: A clone one base away is much larger, so this may be a read error. This rearrangement joins TRBV12-3 or TRBV12-4 to TRBJ1-1; possible D gene TRBD1, 5 bases. The germline V and J ends were trimmed by 2 bases and 7 bases, with 11 bases remaining between them. This CDR3 has 13 residues. CDR3 region: CASSLSGGIEAFF. The CDR3 nucleotides are TGTGCCAGCAGTTTATCGGGGGGGATTGAAGCTTTCTTT.

V is TRBV4-2 and J is TRBJ2-1; the D gene is possibly TRBD2 (5 bases). Germline V gives CDR1 LGHNA, CDR2 YNFKEQ. Trimming pared 2 bases from V and 4 bases from J, leaving 9 bases between. This CDR3 region has 14 residues. CDR3 loop: CASSQPAGYNEQFF. The CDR3, as DNA: TGTGCCAGCAGCCAACCGGCGGGTTACAATGAGCAGTTCTTC.

This clonotype appeared many times. The chain employs TRBV11-2 and TRBJ2-7; D is perhaps TRBD1 (6 bases). The CDR3 is 13 amino acids. Germline CDR1 and CDR2: SGHAT and FQNNGV. Trimming pared 6 bases from V and 6 bases from J, leaving 15 bases between. The CDR3 protein is CASRLTGNSEQYV. As DNA, the CDR3 is TGTGCCAGCAGACTAACAGGGAACTCCGAGCAGTACGTC.

This clonotype was detected ten times or more. J is TRBJ2-1 and V is TRBV7-8; the match to TRBD2 covers 9 bases. CDR3 length: 14 residues. Germline values: CDR1 SGHVS, CDR2 FQNEAQ. With V trimmed by 3 bases and J by 6 bases, 3 bases remained unmatched. The CDR3 DNA follows: TGTGCCAGCAGCTTTCTAGCGGGGCCCAATGAGCAGTTCTTC. As protein: CASSFLAGPNEQFF.

V is TRBV19 and J is TRBJ1-1; D is uncertain. The CDR3 length is 13 residues. Trimming took 7 bases from V and 3 from J, leaving 12 bases between them. Per the germline V gene, CDR1 is LNHDA and CDR2 is SQIVND (reference sequence). CDR3 region: CASNEIRHTEAFF. Written as DNA, the CDR3 is TGTGCCAGTAACGAAATCCGACACACTGAAGCTTTCTTT.

This clonotype was found many times. This sequence joins TRBV20-1 and TRBJ2-7; 10 bases match TRBD2. Trimming at V came to 2 bases and at J to 6 bases, leaving 4 bases not matched to a gene. This CDR3 contains 13 residues. Germline V gene data show CDR1 as DFQATT and CDR2 as SNEGSKA (reference sequence). The CDR3 loop reads CSARRLAGAEQYF. CDR3 nucleotide sequence: TGCAGTGCTAGACGTCTAGCGGGAGCCGAGCAGTACTTC.

This chain uses TRBV5-1 with TRBJ1-1; 8 bases fit TRBD1. This CDR3 spans 17 amino acids. Germline V gene data show CDR1 as SGHRS and CDR2 as YFSETQ. Losses at the gene ends were 2 bases for V and 7 bases for J; bases not matched to a gene: 16. This CDR3 is CASSFGQGDRRRLEAFF. CDR3 DNA: TGCGCCAGCAGCTTCGGACAGGGAGACCGGAGAAGACTTGAAGCTTTCTTT. Filled out from reference TRBV5-1 and TRBJ1-1, the complete variable domain reads KAGVTQTPRYLIKTRGQQVTLSCSPISGHRSVSWYQQTPGQGLQFLFEYFSETQRNKGNFPGRFSGRQFSNSRSEMNVSTLELGDSALYLCASSFGQGDRRRLEAFFGQGTRLTVV.

The chain combines TRBV20-1 with TRBJ2-2, with 7 bases aligning to TRBD2. Germline lookup yields CDR1 DFQATT and CDR2 SNEGSKA (reference sequence). The CDR3 runs to 13 residues. The V and J ends lost 6 bases and 9 bases, in that order; junction bases with no gene match: 10. Here the CDR3 reads CSAAEVAGRELFF. CDR3 nucleotide sequence: TGCAGTGCCGCTGAGGTAGCGGGCCGGGAGCTGTTTTTT.

This clonotype has a count of ten or more. The CDR3 nucleotides are TGTGCCAGCAGCCTGACTAGTGATGAGCAGTTCTTC. It specifies CASSLTSDEQFF. The V gene is TRBV7-9, the J gene TRBJ2-1; TRBD2 is a possible D gene (6 bases). The V gene lost 5 bases and the J gene lost 8 bases, with 10 bases spanning the gap. The CDR3 runs 12 residues. Germline CDR1 reads SEHNR; CDR2 reads FQNEAQ (reference sequence).

Comments on this clonotype: Just one base apart from a much larger clone, this may be a read error. The chain links TRBV12-3 or TRBV12-4 to TRBJ1-2; 10 positions agree with TRBD1. V shed 3 bases and J 5 bases; nucleotides not matched to a gene: 3. The CDR3 covers 14 residues. This chain's CDR3 is CASSFGTGEYGYTF. CDR3 coding DNA: TGTGCCAGCAGTTTCGGGACAGGGGAATATGGCTACACCTTC.

There are many counts of this clonotype. The rearrangement joins TRBV25-1 to TRBJ1-2; unclear D gene. Trimming removed 0 bases at V and 3 bases at J, with 11 bases between. Germline CDR1 reads MGHDK; CDR2 reads SYGVNS. The CDR3 runs 15 residues. The CDR3 spells CASSEYGGAYYGYTF. CDR3 nucleotides: TGTGCCAGCAGTGAATATGGAGGAGCCTACTATGGCTACACCTTC.